Listed below are T cell receptor beta chains from one sample, sequenced in a study of blood T cells in healthy people across ages. TCRdb itself ran the 5' RACE reads through MiXCR, one entry per CDR3 protein. The sample holds fewer than 750,000 distinct CDR3 sequences; 47% are singletons and the top ten take about 22%. Sequenced input: blood. The receptor source for this set is a man older than 75 in good health. Each CDR3 is given without its conserved first and last residue.

v_call	j_call	cdr3_length	cdr3_aa
TRBV7-2	TRBJ2-1	12	ASSFEGQQNEQF
TRBV12-3/TRBV12-4	TRBJ2-7	12	ASSPREPTYEQY
TRBV6-6	TRBJ2-3	14	ASSDGLAPPGETQY
TRBV5-1	TRBJ2-1	12	ASSPQQGYNEQF
TRBV7-2	NA	12	ASSQNGGDHEQY
TRBV27	TRBJ2-7	12	ASSRGGRWYEQY
TRBV5-1	TRBJ2-1	13	ASSFIEGASSEQF
TRBV7-9	TRBJ1-4	13	ASSLEHATNEKLF
TRBV4-1	TRBJ1-2	13	ASSQAGTGLFGYT
TRBV10-3	TRBJ2-2	14	AISPGTGGFTGELF
TRBV29-1	TRBJ2-3	12	SVGGSYGTDTQY
TRBV7-2	TRBJ2-3	14	ASSEQQGRITDTQY
TRBV5-1	TRBJ2-1	10	ASSLGPGEQF
TRBV3-1	TRBJ2-7	14	ASSQTGTSGDYEQY
TRBV6-2/TRBV6-3	TRBJ2-7	11	ASSYNGGYEQY
TRBV20-1	TRBJ2-4	14	SARRQGVTAKNIQY
TRBV12-3/TRBV12-4	TRBJ1-5	12	ASSLMVGDQPQH
TRBV7-2	TRBJ2-5	13	ASSLAKAGVETQY
TRBV5-5	TRBJ2-3	12	ASSQAGEADTQY
TRBV6-5	TRBJ2-3	13	ASSLGVRGTDTQY
TRBV10-2	TRBJ2-3	11	ASSESRGDTQY
TRBV12-3/TRBV12-4	TRBJ2-7	17	ASSLRLAGGPSMSYEQY
TRBV6-5	TRBJ1-2	11	ASSDRTGPGYT
TRBV12-5	TRBJ1-1	13	ASGLVRGGNTEAF
TRBV11-2	TRBJ1-1	12	ASSPFVMNTEAF
TRBV5-1	TRBJ2-1	12	ASSLRLAGQEQF
TRBV6-5	TRBJ2-1	12	ASSSGGRGETQF
TRBV20-1	TRBJ2-1	9	SGGMYNEQF
TRBV25-1	TRBJ2-4	14	ASSERRQAGGNIQY
TRBV29-1	TRBJ2-3	11	SASRAVTDTQY
TRBV11-2	TRBJ2-3	11	ASSLDGVGTQY
TRBV6-2/TRBV6-3	TRBJ2-5	13	ASTLPSGPGYEQY
TRBV29-1	TRBJ2-1	11	SVGTMALGEQF
TRBV5-5	TRBJ2-5	12	ASSQTGSLETQY
TRBV9	TRBJ2-7	13	ASSLGGQSLVEQY
TRBV5-6	TRBJ2-7	10	ASMGEPYEQY
TRBV28	TRBJ1-2	12	ASTPGEGIYGYT
TRBV6-2/TRBV6-3	NA	14	ASRPNRDRLYNEQY
TRBV3-1	TRBJ2-3	13	ASRRTSGGPDTQY
TRBV7-3	TRBJ2-1	13	ASSPGGRHYDEQF